Listed below are T cell receptor beta chains from one sample, sequenced in a study of T-cell memory formation after mild COVID-19. MiXCR was run by TCRdb on the 5' RACE reads, yielding one entry per CDR3 protein. In the table there are roughly 110,000 distinct CDR3 sequences, about a fifth of which are singletons. The source material was PBMCs or a T cell subset sorted from them (not recorded which). These receptor sequences come from a young man who had mild COVID-19 (a few samples of this study predate the infection). Cell type and time point are not known. Both conserved end residues are part of each CDR3.

CDR3 protein: CASSLRTSAALDTQYF
V gene: TRBV5-1

CDR3 protein: CASSLVGDEQYF
V gene: TRBV7-8

CDR3 protein: CASSQESSALGTDTQYF
V gene: TRBV4-1

CDR3 protein: CASSSGMGESYEQYF
V gene: TRBV7-9

CDR3 protein: CASSLVTSGGNEQFF
V gene: TRBV7-9

CDR3 protein: CASIASRNSYNEQFF
V gene: TRBV2

CDR3 protein: CSVEDLGHGAQETQYF
V gene: TRBV29-1

CDR3 protein: CASRLEGEAQPQHF
V gene: TRBV7-8

CDR3 protein: CASSHLWSTGELFF
V gene: TRBV11-2

CDR3 protein: CASGRGSGGTDTQYF
V gene: TRBV12-5

CDR3 protein: CASSVGGLGEQYF
V gene: TRBV9

CDR3 protein: CASSVRGTEAFF
V gene: TRBV7-8

CDR3 protein: CASSALGYNEQFF
V gene: TRBV5-1

CDR3 protein: CASSQDPGGVQYF
V gene: TRBV4-2

CDR3 protein: CASSLTGGGVQETQYF
V gene: TRBV7-2

CDR3 protein: CAISDLTTTGVYNEQFF
V gene: TRBV10-3

CDR3 protein: CASSQSPAGGRADTQYF
V gene: TRBV4-1

CDR3 protein: CASSFSPGQEYF
V gene: TRBV12-3/TRBV12-4

CDR3 protein: CSARSWNTGELFF
V gene: TRBV20-1

CDR3 protein: CASSLRQGWAEAFF
V gene: TRBV12-3/TRBV12-4

CDR3 protein: CASRPDREETQYF
V gene: TRBV5-4

CDR3 protein: CSVEDGGSEAFF
V gene: TRBV29-1

CDR3 protein: CASSVGGGRQPQHF
V gene: TRBV9

CDR3 protein: CASSDGTGKIYEQYF
V gene: TRBV6-4

CDR3 protein: CATSDLAGITGELFF
V gene: TRBV24-1

CDR3 protein: CASSQDDGTSEGSETQYF
V gene: TRBV4-1

CDR3 protein: CASSEEESAPYNEQFF
V gene: TRBV6-1

CDR3 protein: CASSETSGGTDTQYF
V gene: TRBV6-4

CDR3 protein: CSGGTSGGALEQFF
V gene: TRBV20-1

CDR3 protein: CASSTSGELFF
V gene: TRBV6-5

CDR3 protein: CASSDAGGDKKLFF
V gene: TRBV25-1

CDR3 protein: CASSLGGGGETQYF
V gene: TRBV5-1

CDR3 protein: CASSPDSNQPQHF
V gene: TRBV7-2

CDR3 protein: CASSYSINRGMEKLFF
V gene: TRBV6-5

CDR3 protein: CASSSERGGRETQYF
V gene: TRBV7-8

CDR3 protein: CASSPPPGRGNEQYF
V gene: TRBV7-9

CDR3 protein: CSARDPPPLVRGEQFF
V gene: TRBV20-1

CDR3 protein: CASSSVGTGGDTQYF
V gene: TRBV7-3

CDR3 protein: CASSLEWGRSETQYF
V gene: TRBV7-2

CDR3 protein: CASSRRGQGLMNTEAFF
V gene: TRBV5-1

CDR3 protein: CASSRDREATQYF
V gene: TRBV4-1

CDR3 protein: CASSLAADYGYTF
V gene: TRBV7-6

CDR3 protein: CATEGGQTQYF
V gene: TRBV6-5

CDR3 protein: CASRRLRQVNQPQHF
V gene: TRBV19

CDR3 protein: CASGDFNEQFF
V gene: TRBV6-2/TRBV6-3

CDR3 protein: CASSPFGQQPNQPQHF
V gene: TRBV3-1

CDR3 protein: CASSLGDRGKRETQYF
V gene: TRBV11-2

CDR3 protein: CASSQDLAGEETQYF
V gene: TRBV4-1

CDR3 protein: CSGITGEGTEAFF
V gene: TRBV29-1

CDR3 protein: CSARETASDTEQFF
V gene: TRBV20-1

CDR3 protein: CASSFRSVQETQYF
V gene: TRBV12-3/TRBV12-4

CDR3 protein: CSATNTGNGNQPQHF
V gene: TRBV20-1

CDR3 protein: CASGRSDGYTF
V gene: TRBV28

CDR3 protein: CASSSTGKGYGYTF
V gene: TRBV6-2/TRBV6-3

CDR3 protein: CASSARYTYNEQFF
V gene: TRBV6-2/TRBV6-3